Listed here is a single T cell receptor beta chain. This clonotype was seen a few times. Its target antigen remains unknown. Within one base of it there is no much larger clone, and no base qualities were kept. Receptor libraries were prepared by RT-PCR. The reads were generated on an Illumina HiSeq 2500. TCRdb handled the public reads itself, with Q25 trimming in fastp and clone calling in MiXCR, and kept productive beta chains. Rows with one shared CDR3 protein collapse into an entry with the most common genes and DNA. Within this sample are about 780,000 distinct CDR3 sequences, with 18% of them counted one time only. Of the sample, approximately 10% is held by the ten largest clones. These data belong to a study of response to subunit inactivated influenza vaccine listed by TCRdb under 2018. Broadly, across the study: To follow how T cells responded to a trivalent subunit inactivated influenza vaccine, the researchers relied on deep quantitative profiling of the T cell receptor repertoire. Results and caveats for the whole study, not just this receptor: The authors proposed that each seasonal influenza vaccination may bring in only a limited number of new T cells.

The CDR3 measures 14 amino acids from cysteine to phenylalanine. Just the 42-base CDR3 DNA is kept, in frame starting at base 1. The junction carries 14 bases between V and J, which are trimmed by 4 bases and 5 bases respectively. CDR1 SGHAT and CDR2 FQNNGV were looked up in the germline V gene. The chain is made from TRBV11-2 and TRBJ2-5, and perhaps TRBD2 as D gene, on 5 matching bases. This material consisted of PBMCs from blood, taken more than 4 days after vaccination. This clonotype originated in a man aged 50 to 59 who received an inactivated influenza vaccine. Donor details come from another sample of the same person, matched by shared clones. The sequence in DNA is TGTGCCAGCAGCTCCCAAACTAGGGCTGAGACCCAGTACTTC. This sequence encodes CASSSQTRAETQYF.